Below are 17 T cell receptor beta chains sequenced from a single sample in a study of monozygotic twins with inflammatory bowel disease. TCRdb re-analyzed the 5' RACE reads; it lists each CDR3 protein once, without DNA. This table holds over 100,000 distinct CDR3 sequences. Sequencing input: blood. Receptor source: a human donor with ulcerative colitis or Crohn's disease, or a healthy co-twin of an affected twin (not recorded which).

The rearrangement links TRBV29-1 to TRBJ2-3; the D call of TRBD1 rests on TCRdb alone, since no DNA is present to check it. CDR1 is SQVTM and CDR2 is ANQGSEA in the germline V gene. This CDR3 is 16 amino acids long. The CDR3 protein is CSVVGGVTGAVDTQYF.

CDR3 protein: CASSQGGSFSTDTQYF. V and J are TRBV4-2 and TRBJ2-3. Germline CDR1 and CDR2: LGHNA and YNFKEQ. This CDR3 has 16 residues.

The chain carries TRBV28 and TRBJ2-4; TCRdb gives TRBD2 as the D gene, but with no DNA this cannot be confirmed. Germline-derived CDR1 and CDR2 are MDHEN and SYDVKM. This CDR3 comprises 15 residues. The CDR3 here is CASTTDSTRGNIQYF.

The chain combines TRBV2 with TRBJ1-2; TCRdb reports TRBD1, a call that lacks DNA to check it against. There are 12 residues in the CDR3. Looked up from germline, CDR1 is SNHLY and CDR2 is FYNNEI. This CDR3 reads CASTWTGGGYTF.

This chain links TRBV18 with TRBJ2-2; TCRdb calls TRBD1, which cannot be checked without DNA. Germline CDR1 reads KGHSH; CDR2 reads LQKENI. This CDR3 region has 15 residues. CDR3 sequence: CASSPNQGETGELFF.

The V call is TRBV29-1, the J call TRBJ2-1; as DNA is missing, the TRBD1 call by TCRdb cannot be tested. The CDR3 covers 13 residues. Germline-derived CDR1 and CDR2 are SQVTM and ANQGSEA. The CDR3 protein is CSVEGGQFYEQFF.

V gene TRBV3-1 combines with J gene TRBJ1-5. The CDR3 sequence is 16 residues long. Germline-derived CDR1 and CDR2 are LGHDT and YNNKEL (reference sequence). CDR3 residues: CASSQGGIFGNQPQHF.

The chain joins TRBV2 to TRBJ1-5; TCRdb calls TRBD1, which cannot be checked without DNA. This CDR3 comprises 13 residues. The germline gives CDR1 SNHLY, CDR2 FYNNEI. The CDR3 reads CASSESGGQPQHF.

The CDR3 region is CASSASRDQPQHF. J is TRBJ1-5 and V is TRBV7-7. From germline, CDR1 is SSHAT and CDR2 FNYEAQ (reference sequence). This CDR3 has 13 amino acids.

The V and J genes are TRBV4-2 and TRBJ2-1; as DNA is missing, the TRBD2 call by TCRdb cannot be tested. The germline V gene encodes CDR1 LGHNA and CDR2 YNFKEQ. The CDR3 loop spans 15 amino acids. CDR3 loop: CASSQFQKREVEQFF.

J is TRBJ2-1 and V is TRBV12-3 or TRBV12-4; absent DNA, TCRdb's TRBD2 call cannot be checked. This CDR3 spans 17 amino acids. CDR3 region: CASSTWVEDGSYNEQFF.

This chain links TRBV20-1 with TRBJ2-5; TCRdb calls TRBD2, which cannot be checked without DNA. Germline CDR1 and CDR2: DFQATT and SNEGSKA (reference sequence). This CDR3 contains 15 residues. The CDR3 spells CSARVVVGGGETQYF.

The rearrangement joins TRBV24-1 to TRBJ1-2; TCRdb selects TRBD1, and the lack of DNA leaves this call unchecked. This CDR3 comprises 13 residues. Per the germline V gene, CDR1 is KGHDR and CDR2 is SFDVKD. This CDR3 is CATSRRATGGYTF.

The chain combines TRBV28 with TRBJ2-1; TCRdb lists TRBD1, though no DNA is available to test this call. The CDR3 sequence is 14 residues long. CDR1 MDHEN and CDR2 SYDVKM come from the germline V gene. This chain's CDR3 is CASRGQVNYNEQFF.

The CDR3 loop reads CAISGTSDTGYQETQYF. This chain uses TRBV10-3 with TRBJ2-5; the D gene TCRdb calls, TRBD2, cannot be checked with no DNA. Germline CDR1 and CDR2: ENHRY and SYGVKD. CDR3 length: 17 amino acids.

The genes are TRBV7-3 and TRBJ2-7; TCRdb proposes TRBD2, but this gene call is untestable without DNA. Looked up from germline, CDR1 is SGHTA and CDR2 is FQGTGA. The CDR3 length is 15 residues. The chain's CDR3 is CASSLTSGSSYEQYF.

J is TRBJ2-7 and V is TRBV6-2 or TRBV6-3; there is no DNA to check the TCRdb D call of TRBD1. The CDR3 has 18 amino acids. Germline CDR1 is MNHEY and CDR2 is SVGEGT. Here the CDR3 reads CASIPLGTGEMSTGEQYF.